The 5 T cell receptor beta chains presented below share a single source sample, sequenced in a study of radiation and T cells in renal cell carcinoma. The time point is: baseline pretreatment blood. Treatment described: 15 Gy SBRT to primary tumor, nephrectomy 4 weeks later. Repertoires were generated with immunoSEQ multiplex PCR, while TCRdb's copy carries only in-frame clones and drops some. The sample shows approximately 120,000 clones, about four fifths of them seen only once. This specimen was blood, taken from a patient whose treatment included radiotherapy and nephrectomy. The receptor source for this set is a woman aged 55 to 70 with renal cell carcinoma.

The chain has TRBV28 and TRBJ1-4; 7 bases line up with TRBD1. V was pared by 6 bases and J by 5 bases, with 15 bases of the junction left unmatched. This CDR3 has 17 residues. Germline CDR1 is MDHEN and CDR2 is SYDVKM. For the CDR3, the DNA is TGTGCCAGCAGCCCCATAGGGACAGTCAAATCAAATGAAAAACTGTTTTTT. Amino acids: CASSPIGTVKSNEKLFF.

V usage is TRBV27 and J usage is TRBJ2-7; TRBD1 matches at 7 bases. Germline V gives CDR1 MNHEY, CDR2 SMNVEV (reference sequence). The trim removed 6 bases at V and 0 bases at J, leaving 5 bases unmatched. The CDR3 is made up of 14 amino acids. This chain's CDR3 is CASSLWDSSYEQYF. The DNA for the CDR3 is TGTGCCAGCAGCCTTTGGGACAGCTCCTACGAGCAGTACTTC.

A word on this clone: The junction differs from germline at one of its ends, possibly a read error. V usage is TRBV6-1 and J usage is TRBJ2-3, with a possible D match to TRBD2 (8 bases). There are 16 residues in the CDR3. Germline V gene data show CDR1 as MNHNS and CDR2 as SASEGT. The CDR3 DNA follows: TGTGCCATCAGTGGGACAGCGGGAGTGAGCACAGATACGCAGTATTTT. It yields the protein CAISGTAGVSTDTQYF.

This chain connects TRBV7-9 to TRBJ2-3, with 10 bases fitting TRBD2. Germline V CDR1 and CDR2: SEHNR, FQNEAQ (reference sequence). CDR3 size: 15 residues. V shed 1 base, J shed 3 bases, and the junction held 1 base outside the gene matches. DNA of the CDR3: TGTGCCAGCAGCTTAGAACTAGCGGGGACAGATACGCAGTATTTT. Residues: CASSLELAGTDTQYF.

The sample holds a few counts of this clone. The CDR3 DNA is TGTGCCAGTAGTAGTACCGGGACTGCCCAAGAGACCCAGTACTTC. As protein: CASSSTGTAQETQYF. The V gene is TRBV19, the J gene TRBJ2-5, with D possibly TRBD2 on 6 matching bases. The CDR3 length is 15 residues. CDR1 is LNHDA and CDR2 is SQIVND in the germline V gene (reference sequence). The germline V and J ends were trimmed by 4 bases and 1 base, with 13 bases remaining between them.